The rows below give T cell receptor beta chains drawn from one sample of a study of T cell responses to AZD1222 COVID-19 vaccine. Here immunoSEQ multiplex PCR was the method, and the copy in TCRdb shows in-frame clones only, minus some. The table lists some 170,000 clones, about 87% of them singletons. Sequenced material: peripheral blood, taken 28 days after the second dose of the MenACWY control vaccine. All receptors derive from an adult who received the MenACWY meningococcal vaccine as a control. Each CDR3 is given with its conserved first and last residue. A D gene is named only where the DNA matches it firmly. Clone size is not always given. Where it is, it says once, few, many or a class for expanded clones.

DNA	CDR3	J	size	V	D
TGTGCCAGCAGCTTAGTAGGTACCGTTGTTTCCGAGCAGTACTTC	CASSLVGTVVSEQYF	TRBJ2-7	.	TRBV7-9	.
TGTGCCTGGGATAGACTAGCGGAGAGCACAGATACGCAGTATTTT	CAWDRLAESTDTQYF	TRBJ2-3	.	TRBV30	TRBD2
TGTGCCAGCAGCGTAGACGTGGCGAGGACTGAAGCTTTCTTT	CASSVDVARTEAFF	TRBJ1-1	.	TRBV9	.
TGTGCCAGCAGCCCGCAGGGTACAATGAACACTGAAGCTTTCTTT	CASSPQGTMNTEAFF	TRBJ1-1	.	TRBV7-9	.
TGTGCCAGCAGCCCTAGAGGGAGCACAGATACGCAGTATTTT	CASSPRGSTDTQYF	TRBJ2-3	.	TRBV5-6	.
TGCGCCAGCAGCATCCGGGGTCGTACCGGATACACCTTC	CASSIRGRTGYTF	TRBJ1-2	.	TRBV5-1	.
TGTGCCAGCAGCCGTGACGGGGGCAATCAGCCCCAGCATTTT	CASSRDGGNQPQHF	TRBJ1-5	.	TRBV5-6	.
TGCGCCAGCAGCTTGGGGACAGGGGTTCATTCACCCCTCCACTTT	CASSLGTGVHSPLHF	TRBJ1-6	.	TRBV5-1	TRBD1
TGTGCCACCAGTGATTCCTCGGCAGGGGAAGGCGATGGCTACACCTTC	CATSDSSAGEGDGYTF	TRBJ1-2	.	TRBV24-1	.
TGCAGCGTTGCGTTAAACGCCCAAGAGACCCAGTACTTC	CSVALNAQETQYF	TRBJ2-5	.	TRBV29-1	.
TGTGCCAGCAGTTTGAGTTTCGGACAGGGAAGGAGTTCACCCCTCCACTTT	CASSLSFGQGRSSPLHF	TRBJ1-6	.	TRBV28	TRBD1
TGTGCCAGCAGCTTGAGTACGTCTGACACTGAAGCTTTCTTT	CASSLSTSDTEAFF	TRBJ1-1	.	TRBV7-2	.
TGTGCCAGCAGCAAAGATACCGGGGGGGGACGCGTTTCAAATTCACCCCTCCACTTT	CASSKDTGGGRVSNSPLHF	TRBJ1-6	.	TRBV21-1	.
TGTGCCATCAGTGCCGGGTACGAGCAGTACTTC	CAISAGYEQYF	TRBJ2-7	.	TRBV10-3	.
TGTGCCAGCAGGCGGGACGGGACTAGCGGGAGATCAGATACGCAGTATTTT	CASRRDGTSGRSDTQYF	TRBJ2-3	.	TRBV27	TRBD2
TGTGCCAGCAGCTTGGTCGGGACAGGGGTCACTGAAGCTTTCTTT	CASSLVGTGVTEAFF	TRBJ1-1	.	TRBV5-6	TRBD1
TGTGCCAGCAGGGGAGCGTCAGGGGCTTCTGAAGCTTTCTTT	CASRGASGASEAFF	TRBJ1-1	few	TRBV2	.
TGTGCCAGCACCTCTATGGGGGACCCCCAGTTCTTC	CASTSMGDPQFF	TRBJ2-1	.	TRBV6-5	.
TGTGCCAGCAGTGCCACAGGGACCTTCACAGATACGCAGTATTTT	CASSATGTFTDTQYF	TRBJ2-3	.	TRBV28	.
TGTGCCAGCAGCCCCCCGGGACCCGAGGTACCCTACGAGCAGTACTTC	CASSPPGPEVPYEQYF	TRBJ2-7	.	TRBV5-6	.